A selection of T cell receptor beta chains follows, all from one sample in a study of vaccination and CD4 T cells after COVID-19. Using its own MiXCR run on the PCR reads, TCRdb lists one record per CDR3 protein. The sample lists over 8,500 distinct CDR3 sequences, around 29% occurring once. No antigen has been identified for these receptors. The source material was CD4+ T cells from blood, cultured in vitro. The source is a human donor in good health. Both conserved end residues are part of each CDR3. D genes are given only for firm matches. Size is omitted from some rows. Given values are once, few, many or a class for expanded clones.

J gene | clone size | V gene | D gene | CDR3 DNA | CDR3 protein
TRBJ1-6 | few | TRBV28 | - | TGTGCCAGCAGTTTATTTTTGGACAGAGGGCTTAATCCACCCCTCCACTTT | CASSLFLDRGLNPPLHF
TRBJ2-1 | few | TRBV19 | - | TGTGCGGCTGGGATGGGGCTGAGCTCCTACAATGAGCAGTTCTTC | CAAGMGLSSYNEQFF
TRBJ2-2 | - | TRBV11-3 | - | TGTGCCAGCAGCTTATCCCCGGACACCGGGGAGCTGTTTTTT | CASSLSPDTGELFF
TRBJ2-2 | - | TRBV6-1 | - | TGTGCCAGCAGTAATTATTCCGGGGAGCTGTTTTTT | CASSNYSGELFF
TRBJ2-7 | - | TRBV5-4 | TRBD1 | TGTGCCAGCAGTTCACAGGGGCCTTTCTACGAGCAGTACTTC | CASSSQGPFYEQYF
TRBJ2-7 | few | TRBV6-1 | TRBD2 | TGTGCCAGCAGCTTGACTAGCGGTGGTCGAACGGGAATCCACGAGCAGTACTTC | CASSLTSGGRTGIHEQYF
TRBJ2-5 | - | TRBV28 | TRBD1 | TGTGCCAGCAGTCCCGGGACAGTACCGGGGACCCAGTACTTC | CASSPGTVPGTQYF
TRBJ2-3 | few | TRBV7-3 | - | TGTGCCAGCAGCTCCTCTAGCACAGATACGCAGTATTTT | CASSSSSTDTQYF
TRBJ1-2 | - | TRBV9 | - | TGTGCCAGCAGCGTAGCGGCAGGACTAACTAACTATGGCTACACCTTC | CASSVAAGLTNYGYTF
TRBJ2-2 | - | TRBV5-1 | TRBD2 | TGCGCCAGCAGCTTGGCCGGTCTAGCGGGAGGAACCGGGGAGCTGTTTTTT | CASSLAGLAGGTGELFF
TRBJ1-2 | few | TRBV24-1 | - | TGTGCCACCAGTGACCACGGGACACCGGGGGCTGGCTACACCTTC | CATSDHGTPGAGYTF
TRBJ1-3 | - | TRBV7-9 | TRBD1 | TGTGCCAGCAGCTTGGGGACAGGGTTCTCTGGAAACACCATATATTTT | CASSLGTGFSGNTIYF
TRBJ2-3 | - | TRBV20-1 | TRBD2 | TGCAGTGCTAGCCGAGCGGGACGAAGAACTAGCACAGATACGCAGTATTTT | CSASRAGRRTSTDTQYF
TRBJ2-5 | - | TRBV20-1 | TRBD1 | TGCAGTGCGAGGTCCCGGGACAGGGGGTGGTTTGTAGAGACCCAGTACTTC | CSARSRDRGWFVETQYF
TRBJ2-2 | - | TRBV7-6 | - | TGTGCCAGCAGCTCCCCGGCGGGGGCCACCGGGGAGCTGTTTTTT | CASSSPAGATGELFF
TRBJ2-1 | few | TRBV7-2 | - | TGTGCCAGCAGCTCAGGGGTGAGGCATGAGCAGTTCTTC | CASSSGVRHEQFF
TRBJ2-7 | - | TRBV7-6 | - | TGTGCCAGCAGCGCCAAGCGGAGACTCACCGAGCAGTACTTC | CASSAKRRLTEQYF
TRBJ2-7 | few | TRBV27 | - | TGTGCCAGCAGTTCCCACTCCTACGAGCAGTACTTC | CASSSHSYEQYF
TRBJ2-7 | - | TRBV11-1 | - | TGTGCCAGCAGCCCAAGGGTTTCCTACGAGCAGTACTTC | CASSPRVSYEQYF
TRBJ2-5 | few | TRBV6-1 | - | TGTGCCAGCACCCTACCGCCAGGGTTCAGCACTCAAGAGACCCAGTACTTC | CASTLPPGFSTQETQYF
TRBJ2-2 | - | TRBV28 | TRBD2 | TGTGCCAGCAGTCCCCCCCGGGGACTAGCCGGGGCCGGGGAGCTGTTTTTT | CASSPPRGLAGAGELFF
TRBJ1-6 | once | TRBV20-1 | - | TGCGGTGCTAGAGATTCAGGAAACAGTGCGAATTCACCCCTCCACTTT | CGARDSGNSANSPLHF
TRBJ2-1 | - | TRBV6-4 | - | TGTGCCAGCAGTGACTCTAGCGGAGGTGACTACAATGAGCAGTTCTTC | CASSDSSGGDYNEQFF
TRBJ2-5 | few | TRBV12-3/TRBV12-4 | - | TGTGCCAGCAGGACGATATTAGAGACCCAGTACTTC | CASRTILETQYF
TRBJ1-5 | - | TRBV4-1 | TRBD1 | TGCGCCAGCAGCCAAGAACCGGGACAGATCAATCAGCCCCAGCATTTT | CASSQEPGQINQPQHF
TRBJ2-1 | - | TRBV2 | TRBD2 | TGTGCCAGCAGTGAGGAAGCGGGAGGGAGGGAGCAGTTCTTC | CASSEEAGGREQFF
TRBJ1-3 | - | TRBV7-9 | TRBD1 | TGTGCCAGCAGCCGACAGGGGTTCTCTGGAAACACCATATATTTT | CASSRQGFSGNTIYF
TRBJ1-1 | - | TRBV7-9 | TRBD1 | TGTGCCAGCAGCTCATGGGCAGGGGGGAACACTGAAGCTTTCTTT | CASSSWAGGNTEAFF
TRBJ2-1 | few | TRBV20-1 | - | TGCAGTGCTGACTATCGGGATTCGAATGAGCAGTTCTTC | CSADYRDSNEQFF
TRBJ1-2 | medium-sized | TRBV7-9 | TRBD1 | TGTGCCAGCAGCACGGGACAGGGGTTGTTCTCCTATGGCTACACCTTC | CASSTGQGLFSYGYTF
TRBJ1-5 | few | TRBV20-1 | - | TGCAGCCCTCGCGAAGGGGCGCAAATTGGCAATCAGCCCCAGCATTTT | CSPREGAQIGNQPQHF
TRBJ1-2 | - | TRBV28 | - | TGTGCCAGCACCATCCAGGGTGGGGGCTACACCTTC | CASTIQGGGYTF
TRBJ2-3 | few | TRBV28 | TRBD2 | TGTGCCAGCAACGGGAGGGTAGATACGCAGTATTTT | CASNGRVDTQYF
TRBJ2-3 | - | TRBV7-3 | TRBD2 | TGTGCCAGCAGCTTAAAAGGACTAGCGGGAGGTCGGGCAGATACGCAGTATTTT | CASSLKGLAGGRADTQYF
TRBJ2-1 | - | TRBV6-1 | TRBD2 | TGTGCCAGCAGTGATGGGGGGGGCTCCTACAATGAGCAGTTCTTC | CASSDGGGSYNEQFF
TRBJ2-1 | - | TRBV19 | - | TGTGCCAGTAGTATTATCGTTGGCGGTGAGCAGTTCTTC | CASSIIVGGEQFF
TRBJ2-5 | - | TRBV7-2 | - | TGTGCCAGCAGTCGACAGGGAGGGGGCGGTTCCCAAGAGACCCAGTACTTC | CASSRQGGGGSQETQYF
TRBJ1-5 | - | TRBV2 | - | TGTGCCAGCATCTATTCTTTCGGTCAGCCCCAGCATTTT | CASIYSFGQPQHF
TRBJ2-1 | - | TRBV27 | - | TGTGCCAGCAGTTTATGGGGCAATGAGCAGTTCTTC | CASSLWGNEQFF
TRBJ2-3 | few | TRBV20-1 | TRBD2 | TGCAGTGCTAGACCGACTAGCGGGGGGAAGGATACGCAGTATTTT | CSARPTSGGKDTQYF
TRBJ1-1 | - | TRBV19 | TRBD1 | TGTGCCAGTAGTCACAGGGGATTTAACACTGAAGCTTTCTTT | CASSHRGFNTEAFF
TRBJ2-1 | - | TRBV7-9 | - | TGTGCCAGCAGCCTCTCGAGGTCACATGAGCAGTTCTTC | CASSLSRSHEQFF
TRBJ1-3 | - | TRBV6-1 | - | TGTGCCAGCAGCCGGGACTTTTACGAGGGCACCATATATTTT | CASSRDFYEGTIYF
TRBJ2-3 | - | TRBV5-4 | TRBD2 | TGTGCCAGCAGCCTTACTAGCGGGAGGGGTACGCAGTATTTT | CASSLTSGRGTQYF
TRBJ2-3 | - | TRBV9 | TRBD2 | TGTGCCAGCAGCTACCGAGCGGGAAGTGGGGCAGATACGCAGTATTTT | CASSYRAGSGADTQYF
TRBJ2-7 | - | TRBV24-1 | - | TGTGCCACCAGTGCTGGGTTCGAGCAGTACTTC | CATSAGFEQYF
TRBJ1-2 | few | TRBV25-1 | - | TGTGCCAGCAGTGAGGGGGGGGCGCGGGGCTATGGCTACACCTTC | CASSEGGARGYGYTF
TRBJ2-2 | few | TRBV6-1 | TRBD1 | TGTGCCAGCAGTCACCTACCGGGACAGTACACCGGGGAGCTGTTTTTT | CASSHLPGQYTGELFF
TRBJ2-1 | - | TRBV7-9 | TRBD2 | TGTGCCAGCAGCTTAGTTGGGGGGGACTACAATGAGCAGTTCTTC | CASSLVGGDYNEQFF
TRBJ1-2 | - | TRBV19 | - | TGTGCCAGTGGCAGGGCGTTGAACTATGGCTACACCTTC | CASGRALNYGYTF
TRBJ2-7 | - | TRBV25-1 | - | TGTGCCAGCAGTGAATCCAAATACGAGCAGTACTTC | CASSESKYEQYF
TRBJ1-5 | few | TRBV28 | - | TGTGCCAGCAATGGGCAGGGGCACGGCAATCAGCCCCAGCATTTT | CASNGQGHGNQPQHF
TRBJ2-5 | - | TRBV7-9 | - | TGTGCCAGCAGCAGGTTGTTGGAGGGGGTGGAGACCCAGTACTTC | CASSRLLEGVETQYF
TRBJ1-5 | - | TRBV6-4 | - | TGTGCCAGCAGTGAATCAGGAGGCAATCAGCCCCAGCATTTT | CASSESGGNQPQHF